A selection of T cell receptor beta chains follows, all from one sample in a study of CD4 T cells in relation to SARS-CoV-2 and coronaviruses. Sequenced by immunoSEQ multiplex PCR; TCRdb stores in-frame clones only, minus some. The sample contains around 62,000 clones, approximately 94% of which appear only once. The sample comprised naive CD4+ T cells from PBMCs. These receptors were obtained from a human donor in good health. The conserved cysteine and the conserved F or W are not part of the CDR3 here.

TRBJ2-1 | TRBV6-5 | ATQRGGSGWNEQF
TRBJ1-2 | TRBV15 | ATSRRRGSYGYT
TRBJ2-7 | TRBV4-2 | ASRPDIGRASYEQY
TRBJ2-3 | TRBV19 | ASSVGSSGSSTVNTQY
TRBJ2-3 | TRBV5-1 | ASSLETDTQY
TRBJ2-4 | TRBV7-9 | ASSYPGSRDGIQY
TRBJ1-5 | TRBV9 | ASSATGISNQPQH
TRBJ2-6 | TRBV28 | ASSRQGGGANVLT
TRBJ1-1 | TRBV2 | ASRKGQTNTEAF
TRBJ2-7 | TRBV5-1 | AQIGDHEQY
TRBJ2-7 | TRBV24-1 | ATSDRQGSYEQY
TRBJ2-2 | TRBV6-5 | ASNTGELF
TRBJ2-3 | TRBV6-1 | ASSESRLAVTDTQY
TRBJ1-1 | TRBV18 | ASSRLTGTTNTEAF
TRBJ1-1 | TRBV5-1 | ASSVGANTEAF
TRBJ1-5 | TRBV23-1 | ASSQTTGGASNQPQH
TRBJ1-2 | TRBV5-1 | ASSLGTEYYGYT
TRBJ1-1 | TRBV6-2/TRBV6-3 | ASSYTGTVEAF
TRBJ2-2 | TRBV5-1 | ASSPGLAGAGTGELF
TRBJ2-7 | TRBV18 | ASSPPQTLEQY